This TCR beta chain originates from a study of control samples from healthy donors and cancer patients. This table comes from immunoSEQ multiplex PCR, and its TCRdb copy is limited to in-frame clones, with some not included. This sample carries about 100,000 clones, more than 75% of them seen once, and the ten largest clones take 15% to 20%. Germline CDR1 SEHNR, CDR2 FQNEAQ (reference sequence). The CDR3 length is 17 residues. After removal of 3 bases from V and 5 bases from J, the junction contained 11 bases not matched to a gene. This clonotype originated in a woman in her fifties or sixties in good health. Sequences were obtained from blood. The chain has TRBV7-9 and TRBJ2-5, with 11 nucleotides matching TRBD1. CDR3 residues: CASSFYGRTGGLETQYF. The CDR3 DNA reads as TGTGCCAGCAGCTTTTATGGCAGGACAGGGGGCTTGGAGACCCAGTACTTC.